These 10 T cell receptor beta chains were sequenced from one sample in a study of blood T cell repertoires in COVID-19. Method: immunoSEQ multiplex PCR; TCRdb's copy keeps in-frame clones and lacks some. The sample lists roughly 240,000 clones, approximately 88% occurring once. The source material was PBMCs or T cells enriched from blood (not recorded which). All receptors derive from a woman between 35 and 50 years old with acute COVID-19.

This chain joins TRBV5-8 and TRBJ1-1; no clear D gene. The V gene's germline CDR1 is SGHTS and CDR2 YDEGEE. The CDR3 extends over 18 amino acids. Trimming pared 0 bases from V and 2 bases from J, leaving 20 bases between. The CDR3 DNA reads as TGTGCCAGCAGCTTGGCCCTGTATGATGGGAGGGTCAACACTGAAGCTTTCTTT. This encodes CASSLALYDGRVNTEAFF.

This clone was detected only a few times. The rearrangement uses TRBV9 and TRBJ2-1; 8 bases fit TRBD1. The V segment lost 4 bases and the J segment 7 bases; nucleotides outside the gene matches: 10. CDR3 length equals 15 residues. Germline V gene data show CDR1 as SGDLS and CDR2 as YYNGEE. The CDR3 spells CASSPRQGIQNEQFF. The CDR3 DNA reads as TGTGCCAGCAGCCCTCGACAGGGGATCCAGAATGAGCAGTTCTTC.

The chain couples TRBV19 to TRBJ1-2, with D possibly being TRBD1 (6 bases). This CDR3 has 16 amino acids. V was pared by 9 bases and J by 6 bases, with 26 bases between. Looked up from germline, CDR1 is LNHDA and CDR2 is SQIVND (reference sequence). Here the CDR3 reads CASRLIAATGRNGYTF. CDR3 nucleotides: TGTGCCAGCCGTTTAATCGCAGCGACAGGACGGAATGGCTACACCTTC. Looking up the rest from reference TRBV19 and TRBJ1-2 gives the full variable domain: DGGITQSPKYLFRKEGQNVTLSCEQNLNHDAMYWYRQDPGQGLRLIYYSQIVNDFQKGDIAEGYSVSREKKESFPLTVTSAQKNPTAFYLCASRLIAATGRNGYTFGSGTRLTVV.

This chain links TRBV11-3 with TRBJ2-3; D is perhaps TRBD1 (5 bases). The V gene lost 5 bases and the J gene lost 2 bases, with 11 bases spanning the gap. Germline loops: CDR1 SGHNT, CDR2 YENEEA. This CDR3 is built from 14 residues. The CDR3 sequence: CASSPAGITDTQYF. The CDR3 DNA follows: TGTGCCAGCAGCCCAGCAGGGATCACAGATACGCAGTATTTT.

The CDR3 coding sequence is TGCGCCAGCAGTCGGCCGCGGACAGGGGCTTCCTACGAGCAGTACTTC. Residues: CASSRPRTGASYEQYF. This chain uses TRBV5-1 with TRBJ2-7; 9 bases fit TRBD1. Trimming took 5 bases from V and 1 from J; bases not matched to a gene: 10. CDR3 length equals 16 residues. Germline CDR1 is SGHRS and CDR2 is YFSETQ.

The rearrangement uses TRBV20-1 and TRBJ2-7; D is unresolved. The CDR3 is made up of 11 amino acids. CDR1 is DFQATT, CDR2 SNEGSKA, per germline (reference sequence). Trimming took 6 bases from V and 6 from J, leaving 12 bases between them. The DNA of the CDR3 is TGCAGTGCGTTTAACAGTGGCGAGCAGTACTTC. As protein: CSAFNSGEQYF.

This clone was seen only once. The chain links TRBV29-1 to TRBJ2-1, with TRBD2 matching 10 bases. V gave up 5 bases and J gave up 0 bases; unmatched junction bases: 4. CDR3 length equals 15 residues. The germline V gene encodes CDR1 SQVTM and CDR2 ANQGSEA. The chain's CDR3 is CSVQGLADSYNEQFF. CDR3 DNA sequence: TGCAGCGTTCAAGGACTAGCGGACTCCTACAATGAGCAGTTCTTC.

The chain has TRBV7-2 and TRBJ2-2; 14 bases fit TRBD2. With V trimmed by 5 bases and J by 5 bases, 4 bases remained unmatched. This CDR3 is 16 amino acids long. Per the germline V gene, CDR1 is SGHTA and CDR2 is FQGNSA. The CDR3 sequence is CASSQGLAGVTGELFF. DNA of the CDR3: TGTGCCAGCAGCCAGGGACTAGCGGGAGTAACCGGGGAGCTGTTTTTT.

The V and J genes are TRBV4-3 and TRBJ2-7; 9 nucleotides align to TRBD1. CDR1 and CDR2 from the germline V gene are LGHNA and YSLEER. This CDR3 region has 15 residues. Trimming cost V 0 bases and J 5 bases; bases outside gene matches: 5. The CDR3 protein is CASSQDWRTGDEQYF. The CDR3 bases are TGCGCCAGCAGCCAAGACTGGAGGACAGGGGACGAGCAGTACTTC.

The table lists this clone with a count of one. The V call is TRBV27, the J call TRBJ1-3; 7 nucleotides match TRBD1. After removal of 5 bases from V and 4 bases from J, the junction contained 14 bases not matched to a gene. The CDR3 is made up of 17 amino acids. The germline V gene encodes CDR1 MNHEY and CDR2 SMNVEV (reference sequence). Here the CDR3 reads CASSPRTSGTAGNTIYF. CDR3 nucleotides: TGTGCCAGCAGTCCTCGCACATCAGGGACAGCCGGAAACACCATATATTTT.